A selection of T cell receptor beta chains follows, all from one sample in a study of T cell responses to AZD1222 COVID-19 vaccine. The method was immunoSEQ multiplex PCR; TCRdb's version includes in-frame clones alone and lacks a portion of them. Of roughly 120,000 clones listed, about nine tenths were seen once; the top ten hold approximately 7.6%. The source was peripheral blood, collected on day 0 of AZD1222 vaccination. Source of these receptors: an adult in good health. The CDR3 runs from the conserved cysteine through the conserved F or W. D genes are given only for firm matches. Some rows have no size entry. The others give once, few or many, or a class for an expanded clone.

d_gene: NA; len: 13; abundance: NA; j_gene: TRBJ2-5; v_gene: TRBV7-9; CDR3nt: TGTGCCAGCAGCTGGGGGATACAAGAGACCCAGTACTTC; CDR3aa: CASSWGIQETQYF
d_gene: NA; len: 13; abundance: NA; j_gene: TRBJ2-7; v_gene: TRBV19; CDR3nt: TGTGCCAGTAGCTTCACAGGGTCCTACGAGCAGTACTTC; CDR3aa: CASSFTGSYEQYF
d_gene: NA; len: 14; abundance: few; j_gene: TRBJ1-1; v_gene: TRBV6-2/TRBV6-3; CDR3nt: TGTGCCAGCACCCCCGGTGGATGGAACACTGAAGCTTTCTTT; CDR3aa: CASTPGGWNTEAFF
d_gene: TRBD2; len: 17; abundance: NA; j_gene: TRBJ2-1; v_gene: TRBV12-5; CDR3nt: TGTGCTAGTGGTTTGGGGGGGACTAGCGGGAGTTCCCATGAGCAGTTCTTC; CDR3aa: CASGLGGTSGSSHEQFF
d_gene: NA; len: 13; abundance: NA; j_gene: TRBJ2-5; v_gene: TRBV19; CDR3nt: TGTGCCAGTAGTATTGGGACTGGGGAGACCCAGTACTTC; CDR3aa: CASSIGTGETQYF
d_gene: NA; len: 14; abundance: NA; j_gene: TRBJ1-6; v_gene: TRBV27; CDR3nt: TGTGCCAGCAGTTTGCAAGGGCGTAATTCACCCCTCCACTTT; CDR3aa: CASSLQGRNSPLHF
d_gene: TRBD2; len: 15; abundance: NA; j_gene: TRBJ2-3; v_gene: TRBV27; CDR3nt: TGTGCCAGCAGTTTAAGAGCGGGGGAGGGGGAAACGCAGTATTTT; CDR3aa: CASSLRAGEGETQYF
d_gene: NA; len: 14; abundance: NA; j_gene: TRBJ1-4; v_gene: TRBV5-1; CDR3nt: TGCGCCAGCAGCTTGGCGGGGATAGGGGAAAAACTGTTTTTT; CDR3aa: CASSLAGIGEKLFF
d_gene: NA; len: 11; abundance: NA; j_gene: TRBJ1-1; v_gene: TRBV6-2/TRBV6-3; CDR3nt: TGTGCCAGCAGTTGGAACACTGAAGCTTTCTTT; CDR3aa: CASSWNTEAFF
d_gene: NA; len: 13; abundance: once; j_gene: TRBJ2-7; v_gene: TRBV11-2; CDR3nt: TGTGCCAGCAGCCTAACCGGCCCCGGGGAGCAGTACTTC; CDR3aa: CASSLTGPGEQYF
d_gene: NA; len: 14; abundance: NA; j_gene: TRBJ2-1; v_gene: TRBV6-5; CDR3nt: TGTGCCAGCTCCGCGTCAGACTCCTACAATGAGCAGTTCTTC; CDR3aa: CASSASDSYNEQFF
d_gene: NA; len: 16; abundance: NA; j_gene: TRBJ2-7; v_gene: TRBV11-2; CDR3nt: TGTGCCAGCAGCTCATCGCGGGCGACGTACAACTACGAGCAGTACTTC; CDR3aa: CASSSSRATYNYEQYF
d_gene: TRBD2; len: 15; abundance: NA; j_gene: TRBJ2-5; v_gene: TRBV4-2; CDR3nt: TGTGCCAGCAGCCAAGTTGGCGGGAGCGAAGGGACCCAGTACTTC; CDR3aa: CASSQVGGSEGTQYF
d_gene: NA; len: 13; abundance: NA; j_gene: TRBJ1-2; v_gene: TRBV28; CDR3nt: TGTGCCAGCCAACGGGGTGGTTTTGGTGGCTACACCTTC; CDR3aa: CASQRGGFGGYTF
d_gene: NA; len: 15; abundance: NA; j_gene: TRBJ1-3; v_gene: TRBV9; CDR3nt: TGTGCCAGCAGGGAGGCCTTGGGGGCTGGAAACACCATATATTTT; CDR3aa: CASREALGAGNTIYF
d_gene: NA; len: 13; abundance: few; j_gene: TRBJ1-5; v_gene: TRBV7-2; CDR3nt: TGTGCCAGCAGCTTAGTTTCCAATCAGCCCCAGCATTTT; CDR3aa: CASSLVSNQPQHF
d_gene: TRBD1; len: 17; abundance: NA; j_gene: TRBJ1-3; v_gene: TRBV6-6; CDR3nt: TGTGCCAGCAGTCGCCTCAGGGGGCCGAGCTCTGGAAACACCATATATTTT; CDR3aa: CASSRLRGPSSGNTIYF
d_gene: TRBD2; len: 18; abundance: NA; j_gene: TRBJ2-3; v_gene: TRBV7-2; CDR3nt: TGTGCCAGCAGCTTAGGGGGAACTAGCGGGGGGAGCACAGATACGCAGTATTTT; CDR3aa: CASSLGGTSGGSTDTQYF
d_gene: TRBD1; len: 15; abundance: NA; j_gene: TRBJ1-1; v_gene: TRBV18; CDR3nt: TGTGCCAGCTCACCCTCGGACAGGGATGGGCCTGAAGCTTTCTTT; CDR3aa: CASSPSDRDGPEAFF
d_gene: NA; len: 17; abundance: NA; j_gene: TRBJ2-7; v_gene: TRBV5-1; CDR3nt: TGCGCCAGCAGCTTGGGGTCGAAGGGGCAGAGTACCTACGAGCAGTACTTC; CDR3aa: CASSLGSKGQSTYEQYF
d_gene: NA; len: 13; abundance: NA; j_gene: TRBJ1-4; v_gene: TRBV11-2; CDR3nt: TGTGCCAGCAGCGGGGCCTATTTCGGAAAACTGTTTTTT; CDR3aa: CASSGAYFGKLFF
d_gene: TRBD1; len: 14; abundance: NA; j_gene: TRBJ1-4; v_gene: TRBV19; CDR3nt: TGTGCCAGTAGAGACAGGGGGCAGTTTGAAAAACTGTTTTTT; CDR3aa: CASRDRGQFEKLFF
d_gene: TRBD1; len: 12; abundance: NA; j_gene: TRBJ2-7; v_gene: TRBV2; CDR3nt: TGTGCCAGCAGTGGGGCAGGGGGTTCGCAGTACTTC; CDR3aa: CASSGAGGSQYF
d_gene: NA; len: 12; abundance: NA; j_gene: TRBJ1-4; v_gene: TRBV2; CDR3nt: TGTGCCAGCAGTGAAGAGGGGGTGGAACTGTTTTTT; CDR3aa: CASSEEGVELFF
d_gene: TRBD2; len: 17; abundance: NA; j_gene: TRBJ2-1; v_gene: TRBV11-2; CDR3nt: TGTGCCAGCAGCTCCTGGACTAGCGGGGGGGCCGGCGGTGAGCAGTTCTTC; CDR3aa: CASSSWTSGGAGGEQFF
d_gene: TRBD2; len: 14; abundance: NA; j_gene: TRBJ2-5; v_gene: TRBV7-9; CDR3nt: TGTGCCAGCAACCGGGGAGGGGAAAGAGAGACCCAGTACTTC; CDR3aa: CASNRGGERETQYF
d_gene: TRBD1; len: 15; abundance: NA; j_gene: TRBJ2-7; v_gene: TRBV18; CDR3nt: TGTGCCAGCTCACCACCTGTACAGGGGAGAAACGAGCAGTACTTC; CDR3aa: CASSPPVQGRNEQYF
d_gene: TRBD2; len: 15; abundance: few; j_gene: TRBJ2-1; v_gene: TRBV9; CDR3nt: TGTGCCAGCAGCTTTAGGGAGCGGGAGGCCAATGAGCAGTTCTTC; CDR3aa: CASSFREREANEQFF
d_gene: NA; len: 15; abundance: NA; j_gene: TRBJ2-2; v_gene: TRBV2; CDR3nt: TGTGCCAGCAGTGAACACAGGGCAAACACCGGGGAGCTGTTTTTT; CDR3aa: CASSEHRANTGELFF
d_gene: TRBD1; len: 17; abundance: NA; j_gene: TRBJ2-3; v_gene: TRBV19; CDR3nt: TGTGCCAGTAGCCACACATGGACAGGGGCCAACACAGATACGCAGTATTTT; CDR3aa: CASSHTWTGANTDTQYF
d_gene: TRBD1; len: 14; abundance: NA; j_gene: TRBJ1-5; v_gene: TRBV28; CDR3nt: TGTGCCAGCAGTTTGGGGACAGGGGATCAGCCCCAGCATTTT; CDR3aa: CASSLGTGDQPQHF
d_gene: TRBD1; len: 14; abundance: NA; j_gene: TRBJ1-1; v_gene: TRBV28; CDR3nt: TGTGCCAGCAGTCCAGGGGGGCTAAGGACTGAAGCTTTCTTT; CDR3aa: CASSPGGLRTEAFF
d_gene: TRBD1; len: 19; abundance: NA; j_gene: TRBJ1-3; v_gene: TRBV3-1/TRBV3-2; CDR3nt: TGTGCCAGCAGCTATAGACAGGGGGCGGATTCTCTCTCTGGAAACACCATATATTTT; CDR3aa: CASSYRQGADSLSGNTIYF
d_gene: NA; len: 13; abundance: NA; j_gene: TRBJ2-2; v_gene: TRBV27; CDR3nt: TGTGCCAGCACCAGGACCTTCACCGGGGAGCTGTTTTTT; CDR3aa: CASTRTFTGELFF
d_gene: NA; len: 16; abundance: NA; j_gene: TRBJ2-1; v_gene: TRBV12-5; CDR3nt: TGTGCTAGTGGTTTGGTACTGGGCAGGGTCTACAATGAGCAGTTCTTC; CDR3aa: CASGLVLGRVYNEQFF
d_gene: NA; len: 15; abundance: NA; j_gene: TRBJ2-5; v_gene: TRBV5-4; CDR3nt: TGTGCCAGCAGTTCACCCCCAGGGAATCAAGAGACCCAGTACTTC; CDR3aa: CASSSPPGNQETQYF
d_gene: NA; len: 15; abundance: NA; j_gene: TRBJ2-2; v_gene: TRBV24-1; CDR3nt: TGTGCCACCAGTGACCCTACAACGAACACCGGGGAGCTGTTTTTT; CDR3aa: CATSDPTTNTGELFF
d_gene: NA; len: 14; abundance: NA; j_gene: TRBJ2-2; v_gene: TRBV6-1; CDR3nt: TGTGCCAGCAGTGAACGGGCTCCGACCGGGGAGCTGTTTTTT; CDR3aa: CASSERAPTGELFF
d_gene: TRBD1; len: 14; abundance: once; j_gene: TRBJ1-1; v_gene: TRBV10-3; CDR3nt: TGTGCCATTGGGGACAGGACTCTAAACACTGAAGCTTTCTTT; CDR3aa: CAIGDRTLNTEAFF
d_gene: NA; len: 11; abundance: NA; j_gene: TRBJ2-7; v_gene: TRBV19; CDR3nt: TGTGCCAGTAGTATGGCCTACGAGCAGTACTTC; CDR3aa: CASSMAYEQYF
d_gene: NA; len: 16; abundance: NA; j_gene: TRBJ2-5; v_gene: TRBV6-5; CDR3nt: TGTGCCAGCAGTTACTCGAGACAGCCCGGGGTTGGAACCCAGTACTTC; CDR3aa: CASSYSRQPGVGTQYF
d_gene: NA; len: 15; abundance: NA; j_gene: TRBJ2-3; v_gene: TRBV4-1; CDR3nt: TGCGCCAGCAGCCAAGGGCAGCCTGACACAGATACGCAGTATTTT; CDR3aa: CASSQGQPDTDTQYF
d_gene: NA; len: 13; abundance: NA; j_gene: TRBJ2-7; v_gene: TRBV5-4; CDR3nt: TGTGCCAGCAGCTCCCTGGCCTCCTACGAGCAGTACTTC; CDR3aa: CASSSLASYEQYF
d_gene: NA; len: 13; abundance: NA; j_gene: TRBJ1-2; v_gene: TRBV4-2; CDR3nt: TGTGCCAGCAGCCAAGAGGGGCTGCATGGCTACACCTTC; CDR3aa: CASSQEGLHGYTF
d_gene: NA; len: 15; abundance: NA; j_gene: TRBJ1-6; v_gene: TRBV5-6; CDR3nt: TGTGCCAGCAGCTTGGTAACAGGGAGTAATTCACCCCTCCACTTT; CDR3aa: CASSLVTGSNSPLHF
d_gene: NA; len: 16; abundance: NA; j_gene: TRBJ1-2; v_gene: TRBV30; CDR3nt: TGTGCCTGGAGTGCGAGTCGGATAGAATCAAAAGTAGGCTACACCTTC; CDR3aa: CAWSASRIESKVGYTF
d_gene: NA; len: 12; abundance: NA; j_gene: TRBJ2-3; v_gene: TRBV9; CDR3nt: TGTGCCAGCAGCGGCCTCGGGGGTACGCAGTATTTT; CDR3aa: CASSGLGGTQYF
d_gene: NA; len: 13; abundance: NA; j_gene: TRBJ1-1; v_gene: TRBV6-5; CDR3nt: TGTGCCAGCAGTCTCTATAGGACAACTGAAGCTTTCTTT; CDR3aa: CASSLYRTTEAFF
d_gene: TRBD1; len: 13; abundance: few; j_gene: TRBJ2-7; v_gene: TRBV12-3/TRBV12-4; CDR3nt: TGTGCCAGCAGTTTGGCGGGACAGGACGAGCAGTACTTC; CDR3aa: CASSLAGQDEQYF
d_gene: TRBD1; len: 15; abundance: NA; j_gene: TRBJ1-4; v_gene: TRBV2; CDR3nt: TGTGCCAGCAATATCGTCCAGGGGGCAAGGGAAAAACTGTTTTTT; CDR3aa: CASNIVQGAREKLFF
d_gene: TRBD2; len: 16; abundance: NA; j_gene: TRBJ2-7; v_gene: TRBV6-5; CDR3nt: TGTGCCAGCAGTTCCCCCCGGGGGGGGATTTACTACGAGCAGTACTTC; CDR3aa: CASSSPRGGIYYEQYF